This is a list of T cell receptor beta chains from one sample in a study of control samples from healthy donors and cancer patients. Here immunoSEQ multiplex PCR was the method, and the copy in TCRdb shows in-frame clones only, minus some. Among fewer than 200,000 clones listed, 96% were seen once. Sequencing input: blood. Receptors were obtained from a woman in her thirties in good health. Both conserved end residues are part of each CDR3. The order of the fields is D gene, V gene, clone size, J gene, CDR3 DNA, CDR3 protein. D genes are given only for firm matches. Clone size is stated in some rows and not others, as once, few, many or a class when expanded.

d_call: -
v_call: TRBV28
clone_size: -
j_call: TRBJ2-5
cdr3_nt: TGTGCCAGCAGTTTAAGGGGTGGGTTGTTCCAAGAGACCCAGTACTTC
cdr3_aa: CASSLRGGLFQETQYF

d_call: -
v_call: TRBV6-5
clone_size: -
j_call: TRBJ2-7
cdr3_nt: TGTGCCAGCAGGAGGACGGGGAGTAGCTCCTACGAGCAGTACTTC
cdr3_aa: CASRRTGSSSYEQYF

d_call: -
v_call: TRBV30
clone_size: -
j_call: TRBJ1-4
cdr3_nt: TGTGCCAAAGAGCAGGGAAGTAAACTGTTTTTT
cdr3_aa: CAKEQGSKLFF

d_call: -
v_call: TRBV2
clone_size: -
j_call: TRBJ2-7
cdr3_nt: TGTGCCAGCAGTGTATGGACAGCAGGATTCTACGAGCAGTACTTC
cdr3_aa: CASSVWTAGFYEQYF

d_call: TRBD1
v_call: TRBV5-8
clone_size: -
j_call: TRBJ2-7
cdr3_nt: TGTGCCAGCAGCTTACCGGGACAGGGGCCACTCAGCTCCTACGAGCAGTACTTC
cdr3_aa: CASSLPGQGPLSSYEQYF

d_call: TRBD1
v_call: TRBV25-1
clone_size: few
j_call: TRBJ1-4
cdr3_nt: TGTGCCAGCAGTGGACAGGGGTACGAAAAACTGTTTTTT
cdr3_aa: CASSGQGYEKLFF

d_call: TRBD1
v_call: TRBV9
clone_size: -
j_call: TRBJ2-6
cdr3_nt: TGTGCCAGCAGCCCCCTACAGGGGGTCGGGGCCAACGTCCTGACTTTC
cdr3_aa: CASSPLQGVGANVLTF

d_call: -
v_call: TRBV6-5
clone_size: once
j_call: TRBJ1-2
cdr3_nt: TGTGCCAGCACCCTCTCTAGGACAACCGGAGGCTACACCTTC
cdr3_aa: CASTLSRTTGGYTF

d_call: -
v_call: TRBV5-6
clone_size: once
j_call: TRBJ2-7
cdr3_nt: TGTGCCAGCAGCCCGTTGACAGACCACCTTGGGGAGCAGTACTTC
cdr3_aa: CASSPLTDHLGEQYF

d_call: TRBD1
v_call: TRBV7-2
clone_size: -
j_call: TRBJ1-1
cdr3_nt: TGTGCCAGCAGCTTAGCACAGGGGGTAAACACTGAAGCTTTCTTT
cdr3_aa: CASSLAQGVNTEAFF

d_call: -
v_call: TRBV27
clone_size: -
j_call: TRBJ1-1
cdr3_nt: TGTGCCAGCAGGGAGCAAGCTCTTGGTATCGGGAACACTGAAGCTTTCTTT
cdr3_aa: CASREQALGIGNTEAFF

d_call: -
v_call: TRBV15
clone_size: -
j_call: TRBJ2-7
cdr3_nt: TGTGCCACCAGCATGGCAGGGGTCTACGAGCAGTACTTC
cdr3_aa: CATSMAGVYEQYF

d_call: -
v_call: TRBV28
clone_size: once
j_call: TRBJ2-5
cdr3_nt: TGTGCCAGCAGGCCCCCGGGGGAGACCCAGTACTTC
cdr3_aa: CASRPPGETQYF

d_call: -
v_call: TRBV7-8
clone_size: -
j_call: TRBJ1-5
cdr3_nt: TGTGCCAGCAGCAGTGATGGCAATCAGCCCCAGCATTTT
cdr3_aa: CASSSDGNQPQHF

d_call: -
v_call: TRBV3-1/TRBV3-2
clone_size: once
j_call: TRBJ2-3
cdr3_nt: TGTGCCAGCAGCCATTGGGTGGATACGCAGTATTTT
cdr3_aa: CASSHWVDTQYF

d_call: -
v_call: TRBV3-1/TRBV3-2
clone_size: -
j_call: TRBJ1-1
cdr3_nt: TGTGCCAGCACCTCCACGGGGCAGGGCTTTTATCGCACTGAAGCTTTCTTT
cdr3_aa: CASTSTGQGFYRTEAFF

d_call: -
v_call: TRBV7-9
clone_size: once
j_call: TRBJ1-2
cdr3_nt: TGTGCCAGCAACCTGATAGACGGCTATGGCTACACCTTC
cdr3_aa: CASNLIDGYGYTF

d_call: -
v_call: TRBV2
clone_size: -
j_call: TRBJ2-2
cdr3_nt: TGTGCCAGCAGGGGCGCAGGGCCCACCGGGGAGCTGTTTTTT
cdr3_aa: CASRGAGPTGELFF

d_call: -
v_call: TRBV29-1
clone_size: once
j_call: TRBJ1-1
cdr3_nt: TGCAGCGTCGTGACACGCATGAACACTGAAGCTTTCTTT
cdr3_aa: CSVVTRMNTEAFF

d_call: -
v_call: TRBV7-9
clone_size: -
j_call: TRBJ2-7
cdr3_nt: TGTGCCAGCAGCTTAGGGACGGGAAGCGAGCAGTACTTC
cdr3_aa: CASSLGTGSEQYF

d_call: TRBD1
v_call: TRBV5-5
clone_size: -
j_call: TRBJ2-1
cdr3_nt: TGTGCCAGCAGCCTGGGACAGGGGGCAAATGAGCAGTTCTTC
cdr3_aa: CASSLGQGANEQFF

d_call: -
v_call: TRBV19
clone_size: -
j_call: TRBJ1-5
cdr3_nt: TGTGCCAGTGTCGATTCCGGATATCAGCCCCAGCATTTT
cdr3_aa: CASVDSGYQPQHF

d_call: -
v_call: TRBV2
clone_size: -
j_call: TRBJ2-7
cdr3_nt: TGTGCCAGCCGGTACCCCGACTCCTACGAGCAGTACTTC
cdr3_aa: CASRYPDSYEQYF

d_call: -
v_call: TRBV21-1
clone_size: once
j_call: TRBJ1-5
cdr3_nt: TGTGCCAGCAGCTTCCCGGACAGGGAAGGGGATTATAGCAATCAGCCCCAGCATTTT
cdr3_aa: CASSFPDREGDYSNQPQHF

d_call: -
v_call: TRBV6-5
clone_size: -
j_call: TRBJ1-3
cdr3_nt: TGTGCCAGCAGTTACTCAGGTGTTTTTACTGTGGACACCATATATTTT
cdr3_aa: CASSYSGVFTVDTIYF

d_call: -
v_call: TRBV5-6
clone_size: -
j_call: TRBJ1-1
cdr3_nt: TGTGCCAGCAGCTTGAGAGATGCGGGGAACACTGAAGCTTTCTTT
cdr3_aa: CASSLRDAGNTEAFF

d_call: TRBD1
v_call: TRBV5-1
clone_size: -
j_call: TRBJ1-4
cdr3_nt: TGCGCCAGCAGCTTGGGAACAGGGGCCCGAAGGCTAAATGAAAAACTGTTTTTT
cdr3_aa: CASSLGTGARRLNEKLFF

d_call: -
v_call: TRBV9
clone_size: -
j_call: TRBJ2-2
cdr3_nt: TGTGCCAGCAGCGAGCAGACAGGCGGGGAGCTGTTTTTT
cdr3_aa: CASSEQTGGELFF

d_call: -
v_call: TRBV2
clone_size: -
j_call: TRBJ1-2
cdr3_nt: TGTGCCAGGTGGACCCGAAGGGATGGCTACACCTTC
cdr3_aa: CARWTRRDGYTF

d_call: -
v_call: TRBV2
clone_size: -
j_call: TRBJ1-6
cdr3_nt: TGTGCCAGCTGCTGTTCCGGGGGCGCTTCGTTTTCACCCCTCCACTTT
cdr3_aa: CASCCSGGASFSPLHF

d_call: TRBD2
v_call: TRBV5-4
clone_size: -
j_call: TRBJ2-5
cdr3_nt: TGTGCCAGCAGCTCTAGACTAGCGGGATTGGAGACCCAGTACTTC
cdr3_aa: CASSSRLAGLETQYF

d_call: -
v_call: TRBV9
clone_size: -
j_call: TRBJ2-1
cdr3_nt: TGTGCCAGCAGCGTACACGGGGCTCTCCCACACAATGAGCAGTTCTTC
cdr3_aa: CASSVHGALPHNEQFF

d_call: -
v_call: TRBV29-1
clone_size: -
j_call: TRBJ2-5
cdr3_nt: TGCAGCGTTCCCAGGCCGGGGGCCATGGAGACCCAGTACTTC
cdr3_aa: CSVPRPGAMETQYF

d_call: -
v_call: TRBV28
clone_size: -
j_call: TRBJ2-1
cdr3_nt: TGTGCCAGCAGCCCCTTTTACAATGAGCAGTTCTTC
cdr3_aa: CASSPFYNEQFF

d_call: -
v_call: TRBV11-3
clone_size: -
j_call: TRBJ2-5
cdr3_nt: TGTGCCAGCAGCCCCAGTAGTATCGAGACCCAGTACTTC
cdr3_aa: CASSPSSIETQYF

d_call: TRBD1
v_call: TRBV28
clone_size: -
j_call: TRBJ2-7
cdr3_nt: TGTGCCAGCAGACGACAGGGGTCGAACCCCTACGAGCAGTACTTC
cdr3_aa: CASRRQGSNPYEQYF

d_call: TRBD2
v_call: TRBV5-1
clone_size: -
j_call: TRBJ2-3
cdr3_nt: TGCGCCAGCAGCGGGCGAGCGGGGGCGGGGACAGATACGCAGTATTTT
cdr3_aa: CASSGRAGAGTDTQYF

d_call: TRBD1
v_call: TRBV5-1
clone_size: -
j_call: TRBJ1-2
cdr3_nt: TGCGCCAGCAGTCTGTGGACAGGGGGAAACTATGGCTACACCTTC
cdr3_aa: CASSLWTGGNYGYTF

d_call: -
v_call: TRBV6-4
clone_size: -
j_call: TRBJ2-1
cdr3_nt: TGTGCCAGCAGCGCAGGGGAAACTGAGCAGTTCTTC
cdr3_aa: CASSAGETEQFF

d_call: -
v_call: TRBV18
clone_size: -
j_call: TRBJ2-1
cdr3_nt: TGTGCCAGCTCACCACCCTCGGTAGGGAATGAGCAGTTCTTC
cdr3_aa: CASSPPSVGNEQFF

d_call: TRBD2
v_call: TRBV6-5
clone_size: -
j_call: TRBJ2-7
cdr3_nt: TGTGCCAGCAGACGCACACTAGCGGGGGGGGATGAGCAGTACTTC
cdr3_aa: CASRRTLAGGDEQYF

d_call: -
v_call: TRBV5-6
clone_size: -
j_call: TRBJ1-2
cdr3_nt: TGTGCCAGCAGCTTGGACGACAGGAACTATGGCTACACCTTC
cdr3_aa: CASSLDDRNYGYTF